The 22 T cell receptor beta chains below all came from one sample that was sequenced in a study of Graves' ophthalmopathy and Graves' hyperthyroidism. As the template, RNA transcripts were used to amplify TCR beta CDR3 regions. RT-PCR in the first round used HTBI primers; a second-round multiplex PCR followed. TCRdb reprocessed the multiplex PCR reads with MiXCR, giving one entry per CDR3 protein. The sample contains roughly 700,000 distinct CDR3 sequences, approximately 40% of which appear only once. Sequencing used peripheral blood. Receptors were obtained from an adult man with Graves' ophthalmopathy.

Written as DNA, the CDR3 is TGTGCCAGCAGCTTGGCAGGGGCCGCTTGGGAGACCCAGTACTTC. Translating gives CASSLAGAAWETQYF. The chain links TRBV7-9 to TRBJ2-5, with D tentatively TRBD1 (6 bases). The CDR3 covers 15 residues. With 3 bases removed from V and 5 bases from J, the gap between germline ends came to 16 bases. In germline, CDR1 is SEHNR, CDR2 FQNEAQ (reference sequence). Filled out from reference TRBV7-9 and TRBJ2-5, the complete variable domain reads DTGVSQNPRHKITKRGQNVTFRCDPISEHNRLYWYRQTLGQGPEFLTYFQNEAQLEKSRLLSDRFSAERPKGSFSTLEIQRTEQGDSAMYLCASSLAGAAWETQYFGPGTRLLVL.

This chain connects TRBV20-1 to TRBJ1-5, with D maybe TRBD1 (5 bases). Trimming took 4 bases from V and 2 from J, leaving 15 bases between them. The CDR3 length is 15 residues. Germline lookup yields CDR1 DFQATT and CDR2 SNEGSKA (reference sequence). CDR3 sequence reads: CSATSWDGRNQPQHF. The CDR3 bases are TGCAGTGCTACATCCTGGGACGGCCGCAATCAGCCCCAGCATTTT.

This clonotype was found many times. This chain's CDR3 is CSAREETQYF. The DNA for the CDR3 is TGCAGTGCTAGAGAAGAGACCCAGTACTTC. This sequence joins TRBV20-1 and TRBJ2-5; the D is unclear. The CDR3 runs to 10 residues. CDR1 DFQATT and CDR2 SNEGSKA come from the germline V gene (reference sequence). The germline V and J ends were trimmed by 0 bases and 4 bases, with 0 bases remaining between them.

About this clonotype: It may be a read error: a sequence one base away is much more abundant. The CDR3: CASGVDQGNYGYTF. The DNA of the CDR3 is TGTGCCAGCGGCGTAGACCAGGGGAACTATGGCTACACCTTC. The rearrangement uses TRBV9 and TRBJ1-2, with D possibly matching TRBD1 (6 bases). The CDR3 is made up of 14 amino acids. Germline CDR1 is SGDLS and CDR2 is YYNGEE.

The chain links TRBV7-9 to TRBJ1-5; TRBD1 might be the D (5 bases). The CDR3 loop spans 16 amino acids. Germline V lookup: CDR1 SEHNR, CDR2 FQNEAQ (reference sequence). V lost 2 bases and J lost 0, with 11 bases in between. The CDR3 is CASSLIGTHSNQPQHF. CDR3 sequence (DNA): TGTGCCAGCAGCTTAATAGGGACGCATAGCAATCAGCCCCAGCATTTT.

The V gene is TRBV11-1, the J gene TRBJ1-1; TRBD1 matches at 7 bases. The germline CDR1 and CDR2 sequences are SGHAT and FQDESV (reference sequence). The V segment lost 5 bases and the J segment 1 base; nucleotides outside the gene matches: 7. There are 15 residues in the CDR3. CDR3 amino acids: CASSVATGTNTEAFF. The CDR3 coding sequence is TGTGCCAGCAGCGTTGCGACAGGGACGAACACTGAAGCTTTCTTT.

This clonotype was seen repeatedly, ten times or more. The chain joins TRBV29-1 to TRBJ1-4; D gene ambiguous. V was trimmed by 6 bases and J by 0 bases, leaving 8 bases between them. Germline CDR1 and CDR2: SQVTM and ANQGSEA. This CDR3 is 13 amino acids long. CDR3 coding DNA: TGCAGCGTAAGAGTTGCAACTAATGAAAAACTGTTTTTT. Translation gives CSVRVATNEKLFF. Complete variable domain (other parts from reference TRBV29-1 and TRBJ1-4): SAVISQKPSRDICQRGTSLTIQCQVDSQVTMMFWYRQQPGQSLTLIATANQGSEATYESGFVIDKFPISRPNLTFSTLTVSNMSPEDSSIYLCSVRVATNEKLFFGSGTQLSVL.

The chain employs TRBV2 and TRBJ1-1; D is ambiguous. Trimming pared 5 bases from V and 7 bases from J, leaving 17 bases between. This CDR3 has 14 residues. The germline V gene encodes CDR1 SNHLY and CDR2 FYNNEI. CDR3 DNA sequence: TGTGCCAGCAGTCCGACGGGCCGAGATAGTGAAGCTTTCTTT. Translation: CASSPTGRDSEAFF.

The gene calls are TRBV7-2 and TRBJ2-5; D not certain. This CDR3 comprises 15 residues. The V and J ends lost 5 bases and 1 base respectively, with 14 bases between them. Germline V gene data show CDR1 as SGHTA and CDR2 as FQGNSA. Written as DNA, the CDR3 is TGTGCCAGCAGCCAGGAGATAAACACCCAAGAGACCCAGTACTTC. Translating it yields CASSQEINTQETQYF.

Turning to this clonotype: The junction departs from the called germline gene at one end, perhaps through a read error. The J gene is TRBJ2-5, the V gene TRBV27; D ambiguous. Germline V gene lookup returns CDR1 MNHEY and CDR2 SMNVEV (reference sequence). This CDR3 is built from 13 residues. The CDR3 spells CANSFRMQETQYF. The CDR3, as DNA: TGTGCCAACAGTTTTCGAATGCAAGAGACCCAGTACTTC.

This clonotype was seen a handful of times. In DNA, the CDR3 is TGTGCCAGCAGCCCGCGGACAGCGGACTGGGTCTATGGCTACACCTTC. The encoded protein is CASSPRTADWVYGYTF. The rearrangement uses TRBV14 and TRBJ1-2; D is perhaps TRBD1 (6 bases). This CDR3 has 16 amino acids. Per the germline V gene, CDR1 is SGHDN and CDR2 is FVKESK. Trimming took 4 bases from V and 4 from J, leaving 19 bases between them. The full variable domain, in which reference TRBV14 and TRBJ1-2 provide the parts outside the CDR3, is EAGVTQFPSHSVIEKGQTVTLRCDPISGHDNLYWYRRVMGKEIKFLLHFVKESKQDESGMPNNRFLAERTGGTYSTLKVQPAELEDSGVYFCASSPRTADWVYGYTFGSGTRLTVV.

This clonotype came up many times. The rearrangement joins TRBV19 to TRBJ1-2, with unresolved D. In germline, CDR1 is LNHDA, CDR2 SQIVND (reference sequence). With 3 bases removed from V and 7 bases from J, the gap between germline ends came to 6 bases. The CDR3 covers 11 residues. CDR3 region: CASSIGSGYTF. The CDR3, as DNA: TGTGCCAGTAGTATCGGGAGTGGCTACACCTTC.

The chain has TRBV10-3 and TRBJ2-6; D gene unclear. This CDR3 comprises 15 residues. CDR1 and CDR2 from the germline V gene are ENHRY and SYGVKD. V was shortened by 10 bases and J by 4 bases, with 17 bases between the two germline ends. The CDR3 DNA reads TGTGCCAGCAATTCGTTGGGGTCGGGGGCCAACGTCCTGACTTTC. It is translated as CASNSLGSGANVLTF.

The gene calls are TRBV7-3 and TRBJ1-5; D call uncertain. V lost 3 bases to trimming and J lost 4 bases, with 16 bases between them. The CDR3 sequence is 16 residues long. Germline CDR1 reads SGHTA; CDR2 reads FQGTGA. In DNA form, the CDR3 reads TGTGCCAGCAGCTTGGGCTTTCAGGTCGTTAATCAGCCCCAGCATTTT. Protein product: CASSLGFQVVNQPQHF.

In this sample, this clonotype turned up many times. The V and J genes are TRBV29-1 and TRBJ1-4, with TRBD1 matching 7 bases. The CDR3 covers 14 residues. V shed 6 bases and J 0 bases; nucleotides not matched to a gene: 4. Per germline, CDR1 SQVTM and CDR2 ANQGSEA. The CDR3 nucleotides read TGCAGCGTGACAGGGTTAGCAACTAATGAAAAACTGTTTTTT. Protein: CSVTGLATNEKLFF.

This chain connects TRBV12-3 or TRBV12-4 to TRBJ2-7; 16 bases are shared with TRBD2. The CDR3 is 17 amino acids. Unmatched junction bases numbered 5, after V lost 6 bases and J lost 0 bases. DNA of the CDR3: TGTGCCAGCAGGGGACTAGCGGGGGGGCCATACTCCTACGAGCAGTACTTC. Its translation: CASRGLAGGPYSYEQYF.

The V and J genes are TRBV11-1 and TRBJ1-6, with D possibly matching TRBD1 (5 bases). This CDR3 is built from 13 residues. With 11 bases removed from V and 7 bases from J, the gap between germline ends came to 15 bases. From germline, CDR1 is SGHAT and CDR2 FQDESV (reference sequence). The CDR3 loop reads CAWSVRENSPLHF. The CDR3 DNA is TGTGCCTGGAGTGTCAGGGAGAATTCACCCCTCCACTTT. Looking up the rest from reference TRBV11-1 and TRBJ1-6 gives the full variable domain: EAEVAQSPRYKITEKSQAVAFWCDPISGHATLYWYRQILGQGPELLVQFQDESVVDDSQLPKDRFSAERLKGVDSTLKIQPAELGDSAMYLCAWSVRENSPLHFGNGTRLTVT.

This sequence joins TRBV10-3 and TRBJ2-7; D unresolved. The DNA end is a closer match to TRBJ2-1, so the J assignment may be wrong. The CDR3 consists of 13 residues. Germline V gene sequence: CDR1 ENHRY, CDR2 SYGVKD. The CDR3 DNA reads TGTGCCATCAGCTTGGCCCTCGCCGATGAGCAGTTCTTC. Translating it yields CAISLALADEQFF.

This clonotype showed up just a few times. J is TRBJ2-3 and V is TRBV15; 9 nucleotides line up with TRBD1. This CDR3 has 14 amino acids. V shed 7 bases and J 6 bases; nucleotides not matched to a gene: 8. CDR1 and CDR2 (germline): LNHNV, YYDKDF (reference sequence). The CDR3 is CATNRDREFDTQYF. CDR3 coding DNA: TGTGCCACCAACCGGGACAGGGAGTTTGATACGCAGTATTTT.

Comment on this clonotype: The junction does not match germline at one end; this may be a read error. V is TRBV10-3 and J is TRBJ2-7; weak D call: TRBD1 (6 bases). Germline V gene lookup returns CDR1 ENHRY and CDR2 SYGVKD. This CDR3 is built from 13 residues. CDR3 bases: TGTGCCAGCAGTACGACCCGACAGGCCGAGCAGTACTTC. Translation: CASSTTRQAEQYF.

This chain links TRBV2 with TRBJ1-5; weak D call: TRBD1 (6 bases). Per the germline V gene, CDR1 is SNHLY and CDR2 is FYNNEI. The V end was cut by 5 bases, the J end by 4 bases, with 12 bases between. The CDR3 sequence is 14 residues long. The CDR3 DNA is TGTGCCAGCAGTCCGGGGGCGGAGAATCAGCCCCAGCATTTT. It translates to CASSPGAENQPQHF.

This clonotype was picked up a small number of times. V gene TRBV11-2 combines with J gene TRBJ2-7, with 7 bases matching TRBD1. Germline CDR1 reads SGHAT; CDR2 reads FQNNGV. The CDR3 sequence is 15 residues long. Trimming cost V 2 bases and J 3 bases; bases outside gene matches: 7. The CDR3 sequence: CASSLSGPGGYEQYF. CDR3 coding DNA: TGTGCCAGCAGCTTATCGGGCCCAGGGGGCTACGAGCAGTACTTC.